The next 9 T cell receptor beta chains were all read from a single sample in a study of cytomegalovirus exposure and HLA in healthy donors (dated by TCRdb to about 2017). The method was the immunoSEQ multiplex PCR assay. The table was pulled from immuneACCESS by TCRdb, which kept in-frame rearrangements only. Such tables lose some clones; where checked, under half of the loss comes from unresolved V genes, and the rest has no known cause. A total of 220,000 or so clones appear in this sample, 90% to 95% of them only once. The top ten clonotypes cover approximately 1.1% of the sample. Sequencing input: PBMCs. Source of these receptors: a woman aged 18-30 years in good health and CMV-seronegative.

Only a few counts were recorded for this clone. J is TRBJ2-2 and V is TRBV27; no reliable D call. Trimming pared 3 bases from V and 7 bases from J, leaving 6 bases between. Germline assignment: CDR1 MNHEY and CDR2 SMNVEV (reference sequence). The CDR3 length is 12 residues. The CDR3 DNA reads TGTGCCAGCAGTTTGTTAGTCGGGGAGCTGTTTTTT. It translates to CASSLLVGELFF.

CDR3 DNA sequence: TGTGCCAGCAGTGCCGAGGTGAGGGGCACAGATACGCAGTATTTT. Protein sequence: CASSAEVRGTDTQYF. The V and J genes are TRBV6-1 and TRBJ2-3; a weak D match, TRBD2 (5 bases). The CDR3 totals 15 residues. Germline lookup yields CDR1 MNHNS and CDR2 SASEGT. The V and J ends lost 4 bases and 1 base respectively, with 12 bases between them.

The genes are TRBV7-2 and TRBJ2-1, with D perhaps TRBD2 (5 bases). V lost 5 bases and J 5 bases, leaving 16 bases between the germline ends. The CDR3 consists of 15 residues. Germline V gene lookup returns CDR1 SGHTA and CDR2 FQGNSA. The CDR3 coding sequence is TGTGCCAGCAGCCAGGCGGCGGGCGCTCACAATGAGCAGTTCTTC. Amino acids: CASSQAAGAHNEQFF.

The chain links TRBV10-3 to TRBJ2-1; TRBD2 might be the D (5 bases). V lost 8 bases and J lost 4, with 15 bases in between. There are 14 residues in the CDR3. CDR1 is ENHRY and CDR2 is SYGVKD in the germline V gene. This chain's CDR3 is CAIGPAGGYNEQFF. The CDR3, as DNA: TGTGCCATCGGACCGGCGGGTGGGTACAATGAGCAGTTCTTC.

The chain's CDR3 is CASRVNSGGLSYNSPLHF. The CDR3 bases are TGTGCCAGTCGAGTTAACTCAGGGGGCTTGTCCTATAATTCACCCCTCCACTTT. This chain connects TRBV19 to TRBJ1-6; TRBD1 matches 8 bases. The CDR3 is 18 amino acids. With 8 bases clipped from V and 1 base from J, the junction kept 13 bases outside the gene matches. In germline, CDR1 is LNHDA, CDR2 SQIVND (reference sequence).

CDR3 in amino acids: CASSLAGGQGGNQPQHF. The CDR3, as DNA: TGTGCCAGCAGCTTAGCTGGAGGACAGGGGGGTAATCAGCCCCAGCATTTT. The chain uses TRBV7-9 and TRBJ1-5, with 10 bases aligning to TRBD1. Per the germline V gene, CDR1 is SEHNR and CDR2 is FQNEAQ (reference sequence). V shed 0 bases, J shed 4 bases, and the junction held 6 bases outside the gene matches. CDR3 length equals 17 residues. Combining the CDR3 with reference TRBV7-9 and TRBJ1-5 gives the whole variable domain DTGVSQNPRHKITKRGQNVTFRCDPISEHNRLYWYRQTLGQGPEFLTYFQNEAQLEKSRLLSDRFSAERPKGSFSTLEIQRTEQGDSAMYLCASSLAGGQGGNQPQHFGDGTRLSIL.

The chain recombines TRBV9 with TRBJ2-3; TRBD2 matches 11 bases. The V and J ends lost 3 bases and 4 bases, in that order; junction bases with no gene match: 4. Germline values: CDR1 SGDLS, CDR2 YYNGEE. The CDR3 runs to 15 residues. The CDR3 here is CASSGLAGFPDTQYF. Written as DNA, the CDR3 is TGTGCCAGCAGCGGACTAGCGGGATTTCCAGATACGCAGTATTTT. Complete variable domain (other parts from reference TRBV9 and TRBJ2-3): DSGVTQTPKHLITATGQRVTLRCSPRSGDLSVYWYQQSLDQGLQFLIQYYNGEERAKGNILERFSAQQFPDLHSELNLSSLELGDSALYFCASSGLAGFPDTQYFGPGTRLTVL.

This clone has just one count. The V call is TRBV15, the J call TRBJ1-6; a weak D match, TRBD1 (5 bases). CDR1 is LNHNV and CDR2 is YYDKDF in the germline V gene (reference sequence). Trimming took off 3 bases at V and 6 bases at J, with 21 bases between the two ends. The CDR3 contains 18 residues. This chain's CDR3 is CATSSPHRLLTGNSPLHF. The CDR3 DNA reads as TGTGCCACCAGCAGTCCACACAGGCTACTTACAGGTAATTCACCCCTCCACTTT. The entire variable domain, with the rest obtained from reference TRBV15 and TRBJ1-6, is as follows: DAMVIQNPRYQVTQFGKPVTLSCSQTLNHNVMYWYQQKSSQAPKLLFHYYDKDFNNEADTPDNFQSRRPNTSFCFLDIRSPGLGDTAMYLCATSSPHRLLTGNSPLHFGNGTRLTVT.

This chain uses TRBV18 with TRBJ1-1; TRBD1 matches 7 bases. Unmatched junction bases numbered 11, after V lost 3 bases and J lost 7 bases. The CDR3 totals 15 residues. The germline gives CDR1 KGHSH, CDR2 LQKENI. The chain's CDR3 is CASSPGLGDSGEAFF. The DNA for the CDR3 is TGTGCCAGCTCACCGGGTTTGGGGGACAGCGGTGAAGCTTTCTTT. Full variable domain (rest looked up from reference TRBV18 and TRBJ1-1): NAGVMQNPRHLVRRRGQEARLRCSPMKGHSHVYWYRQLPEEGLKFMVYLQKENIIDESGMPKERFSAEFPKEGPSILRIQQVVRGDSAAYFCASSPGLGDSGEAFFGQGTRLTVV.